Listed here are 20 T cell receptor beta chains from one sample, sequenced in a study of blood T cells in healthy people across ages. Then a second PCR, running roughly 7 to 11 cycles, was carried out with a sample-barcoded 5' primer and a J-beta primer mix. MiXCR was run by TCRdb on the 5' RACE reads, yielding one entry per CDR3 protein. The sample includes about 2 million distinct CDR3 sequences, around half of them seen just once. Sequencing was performed on blood. The receptors come from a middle-aged woman in good health.

The chain joins TRBV6-2 or TRBV6-3 to TRBJ2-3, with 7 bases aligning to TRBD1. In germline, CDR1 is MNHEY, CDR2 SVGEGT. J gave up 4 bases and V 2 bases, and 6 bases lay outside the gene matches. The CDR3 totals 15 residues. The CDR3 is CASSYPTGRADTQYF. In DNA form, the CDR3 reads TGTGCCAGCAGTTACCCGACAGGGCGGGCAGATACGCAGTATTTT.

J is TRBJ2-1 and V is TRBV6-5, with D unclear. V was cut by 5 bases and J by 8 bases, with 16 bases left in between. The CDR3 totals 14 residues. Germline V gives CDR1 MNHEY, CDR2 SVGAGI. CDR3 nucleotides: TGTGCCAGCAGTCTCTCCTGGAGCTCCCATGAGCAGTTCTTC. Amino acids: CASSLSWSSHEQFF.

The chain is built from TRBV29-1 and TRBJ1-4; D perhaps matches TRBD1 (5 bases). CDR3 length equals 13 residues. V lost 4 bases to trimming and J lost 3 bases, with 9 bases between them. Germline V gene sequence: CDR1 SQVTM, CDR2 ANQGSEA. The CDR3 loop reads CSVVKGANEKLFF. The DNA for the CDR3 is TGCAGCGTTGTGAAAGGGGCTAATGAAAAACTGTTTTTT.

This chain uses TRBV3-1 with TRBJ2-6; D is uncertain. Germline CDR1 LGHDT, CDR2 YNNKEL (reference sequence). The CDR3 spans 18 residues. V lost 2 bases and J lost 4, with 18 bases in between. The CDR3 DNA follows: TGTGCCAGCAGCCAAATCACTAACTCCATTTCAGGGGCCAACGTCCTGACTTTC. Translating it yields CASSQITNSISGANVLTF.

The chain is built from TRBV20-1 and TRBJ2-1; D might be TRBD2 (6 bases). The CDR3 is 13 amino acids. Germline-derived CDR1 and CDR2 are DFQATT and SNEGSKA (reference sequence). V lost 5 bases to trimming and J lost 6 bases, with 14 bases between them. CDR3 amino acids: CSARGGYVNEQFF. The CDR3 nucleotides are TGCAGTGCTCGGGGAGGTTATGTCAATGAGCAGTTCTTC.

This rearrangement joins TRBV2 to TRBJ2-5, with D possibly TRBD1 on 8 matching bases. V gave up 8 bases and J gave up 5 bases, with 15 bases separating them. The germline V gene encodes CDR1 SNHLY and CDR2 FYNNEI. This CDR3 has 13 amino acids. CDR3 bases: TGTGCCAGCGGGAACAGGGGGGGCGAGACCCAGTACTTC. Translated, it gives CASGNRGGETQYF. Full variable domain (rest looked up from reference TRBV2 and TRBJ2-5): EPEVTQTPSHQVTQMGQEVILRCVPISNHLYFYWYRQILGQKVEFLVSFYNNEISEKSEIFDDQFSVERPDGSNFTLKIRSTKLEDSAMYFCASGNRGGETQYFGPGTRLLVL.

The chain employs TRBV5-6 and TRBJ2-3; 8 bases fit TRBD2. Germline CDR1 reads SGHDT; CDR2 reads YYEEEE. This CDR3 has 16 residues. Unmatched junction bases numbered 13, after V lost 4 bases and J lost 6 bases. CDR3 region: CASSPTLSGGGDTQYF. CDR3 nucleotides: TGTGCCAGCAGCCCCACCCTAAGCGGGGGTGGGGATACGCAGTATTTT.

This clonotype came up a few times. This rearrangement joins TRBV5-8 to TRBJ1-2, with D tentatively TRBD1 (6 bases). Germline CDR1 is SGHTS and CDR2 is YDEGEE. V was pared by 1 base and J by 4 bases, with 14 bases between. The CDR3 runs 15 residues. The CDR3 DNA is TGTGCCAGCAGCTTGTATGTCGGGGGCAGCTATGGCTACACCTTC. It codes for CASSLYVGGSYGYTF. The whole variable domain, filled in from reference TRBV5-8 and TRBJ1-2, reads EAGVTQSPTHLIKTRGQQATLRCSPISGHTSVYWYQQALGLGLQFLLWYDEGEERNRGNFPPRFSGRQFPNYSSELNVNALELEDSALYLCASSLYVGGSYGYTFGSGTRLTVV.

This sequence joins TRBV29-1 and TRBJ2-1; D unclear. CDR1 and CDR2 from the germline V gene are SQVTM and ANQGSEA. V was trimmed by 1 base and J by 0 bases, leaving 13 bases between them. CDR3 length: 16 residues. The CDR3 DNA is TGCAGCGTTGAAGCCCGAGCTCCTAGCTCCTACAATGAGCAGTTCTTC. It specifies CSVEARAPSSYNEQFF.

The chain employs TRBV5-1 and TRBJ2-1; TRBD1 aligns across 9 bases. Germline lookup yields CDR1 SGHRS and CDR2 YFSETQ. This CDR3 region has 21 residues. V shed 0 bases and J 0 bases; nucleotides not matched to a gene: 16. DNA of the CDR3: TGCGCCAGCAGCTTGGCCATTGGGACAGGGAGCCTTAGGAGCTCCTACAATGAGCAGTTCTTC. It yields the protein CASSLAIGTGSLRSSYNEQFF.

This chain links TRBV12-3 or TRBV12-4 with TRBJ2-1; maybe TRBD1 (5 bases). The CDR3 is 15 residues long. Trimming stripped 2 bases from V and 0 bases from J, with 8 bases between. The CDR3 is CASSLWTNSYNEQFF. The CDR3 coding sequence is TGTGCCAGCAGTTTATGGACAAACTCCTACAATGAGCAGTTCTTC.

The chain couples TRBV7-2 to TRBJ2-3; 7 nucleotides align to TRBD2. The germline gives CDR1 SGHTA, CDR2 FQGNSA. CDR3 length: 15 residues. J gave up 3 bases and V 1 base, and 4 bases lay outside the gene matches. This chain's CDR3 is CASSLVGGKTDTQYF. The CDR3 DNA reads as TGTGCCAGCAGCTTAGTGGGGGGGAAAACAGATACGCAGTATTTT.

This clonotype was counted a few times. The V and J genes are TRBV20-1 and TRBJ2-7; a possible D gene is TRBD2 (7 bases). The V end lost 0 bases, the J end lost 6 bases, and 18 bases lay between the germline ends. The CDR3 has 15 residues. CDR1 is DFQATT and CDR2 is SNEGSKA in the germline V gene (reference sequence). CDR3 sequence: CSARDYRGAPSEQYF. CDR3 coding DNA: TGCAGTGCTAGAGATTATCGGGGGGCGCCTTCCGAGCAGTACTTC.

V gene TRBV4-3 combines with J gene TRBJ1-1; D may be TRBD1 (5 bases). V lost 1 base and J lost 5, with 17 bases in between. This CDR3 region has 16 residues. The germline V gene has CDR1 LGHNA and CDR2 YSLEER. Written as DNA, the CDR3 is TGCGCCAGCAGCCAAGCGGGCGGGGGAGGGTCAACTGAAGCTTTCTTT. This sequence encodes CASSQAGGGGSTEAFF.

The CDR3 sequence is CSVARAGANVLTF. The CDR3 nucleotides are TGCAGCGTTGCCAGGGCTGGGGCCAACGTCCTGACTTTC. The gene calls are TRBV29-1 and TRBJ2-6, with D possibly TRBD1 on 5 matching bases. Germline assignment: CDR1 SQVTM and CDR2 ANQGSEA. Deletions cut 4 bases from V and 2 bases from J, with 6 bases between. The CDR3 is 13 amino acids.

This clonotype showed up just once. V gene TRBV7-2 combines with J gene TRBJ2-7, with 9 nucleotides matching TRBD1. After removal of 4 bases from V and 1 base from J, the junction contained 8 bases not matched to a gene. Germline values: CDR1 SGHTA, CDR2 FQGNSA. The CDR3 has 16 residues. The CDR3 is CASSSRHGTGSYEQYF. As DNA, the CDR3 is TGTGCCAGCAGCTCCCGCCACGGGACAGGGTCCTACGAGCAGTACTTC. Filled out from reference TRBV7-2 and TRBJ2-7, the complete variable domain reads GAGVSQSPSNKVTEKGKDVELRCDPISGHTALYWYRQSLGQGLEFLIYFQGNSAPDKSGLPSDRFSAERTGGSVSTLTIQRTQQEDSAVYLCASSSRHGTGSYEQYFGPGTRLTVT.

This sequence joins TRBV20-1 and TRBJ2-7; D is unclear. Germline loops: CDR1 DFQATT, CDR2 SNEGSKA (reference sequence). V gave up 3 bases and J gave up 3 bases, with 3 bases separating them. The CDR3 length is 10 residues. CDR3 region: CSASHYEQYF. CDR3 in DNA: TGCAGTGCTAGCCACTACGAGCAGTACTTC.

There are many counts of this clonotype. J is TRBJ2-5 and V is TRBV11-1; D unclear. CDR3 length: 12 amino acids. Germline assignment: CDR1 SGHAT and CDR2 FQDESV (reference sequence). V dropped 5 bases and J dropped 5 bases, with 9 bases sitting between them. This chain's CDR3 is CASSLPLETQYF. CDR3 bases: TGTGCCAGCAGCCTCCCCCTGGAGACCCAGTACTTC.

A few counts support this clonotype. V usage is TRBV20-1 and J usage is TRBJ2-3, with TRBD1 identical over 7 bases. The CDR3 sequence is 16 residues long. With 1 base clipped from V and 2 bases from J, the junction kept 9 bases outside the gene matches. CDR1 and CDR2 (germline): DFQATT, SNEGSKA (reference sequence). The CDR3 nucleotides read TGCAGTGCTAGAGCCCCGACAGGGTTTGACACAGATACGCAGTATTTT. Protein sequence: CSARAPTGFDTDTQYF.

This clonotype showed up just a few times. This CDR3 is CASSGNTVDTQYF. CDR3 nucleotide sequence: TGTGCCAGCAGTGGGAACACGGTAGATACGCAGTATTTT. The chain is built from TRBV6-2 or TRBV6-3 and TRBJ2-3, with no clear D. V was cut by 5 bases and J by 5 bases, with 11 bases left in between. The CDR3 consists of 13 residues. Germline V gene data show CDR1 as MNHEY and CDR2 as SVGEGT.